One sample yielded the 13 T cell receptor beta chains listed below, sequenced in a study of cytomegalovirus exposure and HLA in healthy donors. PCR amplification relied on 60 Vbeta primers (plus 13 Jbeta primers). TCRdb's table, derived via immunoSEQ multiplex PCR, lists solely in-frame clones and lacks some. The sample contains a few hundred thousand clones, roughly 90% of which appear only once. The sequenced sample consisted of PBMCs. These receptors were taken from a woman younger than 30 in good health and CMV-seronegative.

The CDR3 DNA reads as TGCGCCAGCAGCATGGGCCACTCGACTGAAGCTTTCTTT. Translating it yields CASSMGHSTEAFF. This sequence joins TRBV5-1 and TRBJ1-1; no clear D. The CDR3 loop spans 13 amino acids. The V and J ends lost 4 bases and 5 bases respectively, with 12 bases between them. Germline V gene sequence: CDR1 SGHRS, CDR2 YFSETQ.

The V gene is TRBV19, the J gene TRBJ1-2; 7 nucleotides agree with TRBD1. V dropped 7 bases and J dropped 4; count of bases not matched to a gene: 6. The CDR3 runs to 13 residues. Germline V lookup: CDR1 LNHDA, CDR2 SQIVND (reference sequence). The CDR3 here is CASTPQGVYGYTF. CDR3 DNA: TGTGCCAGTACCCCCCAGGGGGTCTATGGCTACACCTTC. Full variable domain (remainder filled in from reference TRBV19 and TRBJ1-2): DGGITQSPKYLFRKEGQNVTLSCEQNLNHDAMYWYRQDPGQGLRLIYYSQIVNDFQKGDIAEGYSVSREKKESFPLTVTSAQKNPTAFYLCASTPQGVYGYTFGSGTRLTVV.

The gene calls are TRBV18 and TRBJ1-3; TRBD1 matches at 9 bases. Losses at the gene ends were 3 bases for V and 1 base for J; bases not matched to a gene: 1. The CDR3 sequence is 15 residues long. Per the germline V gene, CDR1 is KGHSH and CDR2 is LQKENI. CDR3 in amino acids: CASSPDRGSGNTIYF. The CDR3 nucleotides are TGTGCCAGCTCACCGGACAGGGGATCTGGAAACACCATATATTTT. Supplemented by reference TRBV18 and TRBJ1-3, the full variable domain reads NAGVMQNPRHLVRRRGQEARLRCSPMKGHSHVYWYRQLPEEGLKFMVYLQKENIIDESGMPKERFSAEFPKEGPSILRIQQVVRGDSAAYFCASSPDRGSGNTIYFGEGSWLTVV.

The chain employs TRBV6-4 and TRBJ2-2; D is ambiguous. V was shortened by 6 bases and J by 3 bases, with 8 bases between the two germline ends. The CDR3 covers 13 residues. Germline values: CDR1 MRHNA, CDR2 SNTAGT. This CDR3 reads CASSPSDTGELFF. The CDR3 bases are TGTGCCAGCAGCCCCTCGGACACCGGGGAGCTGTTTTTT.

The chain has TRBV18 and TRBJ1-2; D not resolved. Germline-derived CDR1 and CDR2 are KGHSH and LQKENI. V was clipped by 3 bases and J by 10 bases, with 30 bases between them. CDR3 size: 18 residues. The CDR3 nucleotides are TGTGCCAGCTCACCGCCCCTCGGCCAAGGACGGTCTGGAGGGTTCTACACCTTC. Translated, it gives CASSPPLGQGRSGGFYTF.

The chain links TRBV6-5 to TRBJ1-1; perhaps TRBD1 as D (5 bases). This CDR3 comprises 13 residues. Per the germline V gene, CDR1 is MNHEY and CDR2 is SVGAGI. Trimming pared 0 bases from V and 5 bases from J, leaving 7 bases between. CDR3 loop: CASSYSAGTEAFF. CDR3 sequence (DNA): TGTGCCAGCAGTTACTCCGCAGGGACTGAAGCTTTCTTT.

Only one count was recorded for this clone. The chain has TRBV7-3 and TRBJ1-4, with D uncertain. With 4 bases removed from V and 6 bases from J, the gap between germline ends came to 21 bases. The CDR3 is 17 residues long. From germline, CDR1 is SGHTA and CDR2 FQGTGA. For the CDR3, the DNA is TGTGCCAGCAGCTCCGAAGTGACCGACGGGGAAGATGAAAAACTGTTTTTT. Protein product: CASSSEVTDGEDEKLFF.

The chain recombines TRBV5-1 with TRBJ2-7; tentatively, D is TRBD2 (6 bases). The germline gives CDR1 SGHRS, CDR2 YFSETQ. Trimming removed 6 bases at V and 2 bases at J, with 15 bases between. This CDR3 has 14 residues. Here the CDR3 reads CASKRGGGTYEQYF. CDR3 in DNA: TGCGCCAGCAAGCGTGGGGGAGGAACCTACGAGCAGTACTTC.

The chain combines TRBV19 with TRBJ2-2; tentatively, D is TRBD2 (5 bases). Trimming removed 1 base from V and 6 bases from J, with 12 bases in between. The CDR3 is 15 residues long. Germline V lookup: CDR1 LNHDA, CDR2 SQIVND (reference sequence). The CDR3 loop is CASSIGVSASGELFF. DNA for the CDR3: TGTGCCAGTAGTATAGGGGTTAGCGCGTCCGGGGAGCTGTTTTTT.

This chain uses TRBV6-5 with TRBJ1-3; no definite D call. CDR3 length equals 14 residues. Trimming stripped 5 bases from V and 0 bases from J, with 8 bases between. Germline CDR1 reads MNHEY; CDR2 reads SVGAGI. Here the CDR3 reads CASSPSVSGNTIYF. Written as DNA, the CDR3 is TGTGCCAGCAGTCCTTCGGTCTCTGGAAACACCATATATTTT.

The V and J genes are TRBV7-8 and TRBJ2-7; maybe TRBD1 (5 bases). Trimming pared 8 bases from V and 0 bases from J, leaving 14 bases between. Looked up from germline, CDR1 is SGHVS and CDR2 is FQNEAQ. CDR3 size: 14 residues. The CDR3 reads CASSEAGSSYEQYF. The DNA for the CDR3 is TGTGCCAGCTCAGAAGCAGGGTCCTCCTACGAGCAGTACTTC. Together with reference TRBV7-8 and TRBJ2-7, the CDR3 gives the full variable domain: GAGVSQSPRYKVAKRGQDVALRCDPISGHVSLFWYQQALGQGPEFLTYFQNEAQLDKSGLPSDRFFAERPEGSVSTLKIQRTQQEDSAVYLCASSEAGSSYEQYFGPGTRLTVT.

This chain connects TRBV6-6 to TRBJ2-5; D perhaps matches TRBD2 (6 bases). This CDR3 has 16 residues. Germline assignment: CDR1 MNHNY and CDR2 SVGAGI (reference sequence). V lost 0 bases and J 0 bases, leaving 11 bases between the germline ends. CDR3 in amino acids: CASSYSRRGDQETQYF. The CDR3 DNA sequence: TGTGCCAGCAGTTACTCGAGGCGGGGAGACCAAGAGACCCAGTACTTC.

This chain uses TRBV19 with TRBJ1-2; D unclear. Looked up from germline, CDR1 is LNHDA and CDR2 is SQIVND (reference sequence). This CDR3 is built from 19 residues. V was clipped by 2 bases and J by 8 bases, with 30 bases between them. The CDR3 DNA reads TGTGCCAGTAGTATAAATGCATCCCTCAGGACCCTAGATTGGGAGGGCTACACCTTC. Residues: CASSINASLRTLDWEGYTF.